This T cell receptor (beta chain) was sequenced during a study of control samples from healthy donors and cancer patients (dated by TCRdb to the early 2020s). The germline V gene encodes CDR1 MNHNS and CDR2 SASEGT. From the cysteine up to the phenylalanine, the CDR3 has a length of 12 residues. The retained sequence is limited to the CDR3, 36 bases, with the frame set at the first base. The junction shows trimming of 2 bases on V and 15 bases on J, plus 14 bases between the germline ends. Library prep was done by the immunoSEQ multiplex PCR assay. TCRdb stores this immuneACCESS table with in-frame sequences only. Part of the clones is absent; in the studies checked, under half of the shortfall reflects unresolved V genes, and no reason is known for the rest. This sample gives approximately 97,000 clones in total; 92% of them show up just once. The ten largest clonotypes hold approximately 3% of the sample.

About this clone: The clone's antigen remains unknown. Base qualities are not recorded, but no much larger clone differs from it by a single base.

The sequence is built from TRBV6-1 and TRBJ2-1; a confident D gene designation cannot be given. Sequencing was performed on blood. The receptor comes from a human donor in good health. The donor label of this sample is uncertain. The nucleotide sequence reads as follows: TGTGCCAGCAGTGAAATCAGGTGGCAGCCGTTCTTC. Translated, this gives CASSEIRWQPFF.